This T cell receptor (beta chain) originates from a study of metastatic and nonmetastatic thyroid tumors. Study background: Across peripheral blood and tumor or nodule tissue samples taken from malignant and benign thyroid patients, the repertoires were compared with one another. Study-wide findings and caveats: Patients with malignant thyroid tumors reportedly had significantly higher TCR beta diversity than those with benign nodules, in blood and tumor.

Until they underwent thyroid surgery, no patient had received any treatment. The junction had 7 bases not matched to a gene; V was cut back by 1 base and J by 3 bases. Per germline, CDR1 MNHNS and CDR2 SASEGT. The CDR3 loop spans 16 amino acids. Within the sample, this clone is medium-sized. Antigen unknown. TCRdb recomputed clones from the PCR reads via MiXCR. The sample yields tens of thousands of clones, approximately 20% seen once. Material: blood. The V and J genes are TRBV6-1 and TRBJ1-1; TRBD1 agrees at 8 bases. The receptor's source is a female donor with papillary thyroid cancer or a benign thyroid nodule (not recorded which). Some clones in this sample may be carry-over from other donors' samples. CDR3 bases: TGTGCCAGCAGTGAAGGGGACAGGCGAGGGGACACTGAAGCTTTCTTT. This gives the protein CASSEGDRRGDTEAFF.